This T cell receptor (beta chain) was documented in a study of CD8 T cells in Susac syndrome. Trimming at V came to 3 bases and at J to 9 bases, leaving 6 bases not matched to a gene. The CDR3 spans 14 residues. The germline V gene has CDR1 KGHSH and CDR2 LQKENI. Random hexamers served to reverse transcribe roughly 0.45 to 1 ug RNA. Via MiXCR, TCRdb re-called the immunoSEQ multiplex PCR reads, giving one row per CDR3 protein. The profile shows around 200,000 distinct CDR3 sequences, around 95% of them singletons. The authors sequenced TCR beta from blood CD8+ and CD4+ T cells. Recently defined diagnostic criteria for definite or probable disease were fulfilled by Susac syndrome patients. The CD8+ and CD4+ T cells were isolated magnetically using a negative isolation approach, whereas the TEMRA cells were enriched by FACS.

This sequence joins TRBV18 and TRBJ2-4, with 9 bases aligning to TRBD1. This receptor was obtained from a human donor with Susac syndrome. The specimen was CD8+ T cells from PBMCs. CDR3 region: CASSPGTGLGIQYF. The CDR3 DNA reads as TGTGCCAGCTCACCGGGGACAGGGCTGGGCATTCAGTACTTC.